This T cell receptor (beta chain) stems from a study of T cell responses to AZD1222 COVID-19 vaccine. Overall study findings and caveats: Most donors were white British and more were female, and clonal diversity was possibly underestimated. The CD4 TCRs associated with vaccination extended across spike and predominated at 160-218 and 743-854.

On this clone: Its antigen remains unidentified.

Profiling relied on immunoSEQ multiplex PCR, and the TCRdb table lists in-frame clones only, not all of them. The sample shows about 180,000 clones, approximately 94% of them seen only once. The CDR3 is made up of 15 amino acids. Trimming removed 5 bases at V and 8 bases at J, with 18 bases between. Germline values: CDR1 SGHTA, CDR2 FQGNSA. The chain joins TRBV7-2 to TRBJ1-4; D is uncertain. This TCR was sampled from an adult who received the AZD1222 COVID-19 vaccine. The specimen comprised peripheral blood, sampled 28 days after the second AZD1222 dose. The CDR3 sequence: CASSPKTNPGEKLFF. Written as DNA, the CDR3 is TGTGCCAGCAGCCCAAAGACAAACCCGGGGGAAAAACTGTTTTTT.